A selection of T cell receptor beta chains follows, all from one sample in a study of graft-versus-host responses after intestinal transplantation. Sequenced by immunoSEQ multiplex PCR; TCRdb stores in-frame clones only, minus some. The profile shows over 100,000 clones, 95% of them singletons. No antigen is known for these receptors. The sequences come from unstimulated CD8+ T cells sorted from spleen or lymph node cells, collected before intestinal transplant. These TCRs come from a human donor who received an intestinal transplant. Each CDR3 is given with its conserved first and last residue. The order of the fields is J gene, D gene, V gene, CDR3 protein. D genes are given only for firm matches.

>TRBJ2-3|NA|TRBV27
CASSLAISTDTQYF
>TRBJ1-5|NA|TRBV19
CASSLGQYSNQPQHF
>TRBJ2-3|NA|TRBV10-2
CASSAREKGDTQYF
>TRBJ2-2|NA|TRBV4-2
CASSQELYTGELFF
>TRBJ1-6|NA|TRBV2
CASSAFSDNSPLHF
>TRBJ1-5|NA|TRBV15
CATSRGPGAGKGQPQHF
>TRBJ2-7|NA|TRBV5-1
CASSPEILGYEQYF
>TRBJ2-1|NA|TRBV11-2
CASSLAVGDNEQFF
>TRBJ2-1|NA|TRBV10-3
CAISDGASPTYNEQFF
>TRBJ2-7|NA|TRBV30
CAWREDYEQYF
>TRBJ2-7|TRBD2|TRBV4-1
CASSRSGEQYF
>TRBJ1-1|TRBD1|TRBV5-6
CASSFKGQGNTEAFF
>TRBJ1-2|NA|TRBV28
CASSLSEFGYGYTF
>TRBJ2-7|NA|TRBV6-1
CASSEWYEQYF
>TRBJ2-5|TRBD1|TRBV2
CASSIPWDSNKETQYF
>TRBJ2-3|NA|TRBV5-6
CASRFGTDTQYF
>TRBJ1-1|NA|TRBV13
CASSFEGEEVTEAFF
>TRBJ2-3|TRBD2|TRBV11-2
CASSPGTSGSPDTQYF
>TRBJ2-1|NA|TRBV7-9
CASSLLLTDPYNEQFF
>TRBJ1-5|NA|TRBV27
CASSLYGGNQPQHF
>TRBJ1-5|NA|TRBV28
CASSLTAWHQPQHF
>TRBJ2-7|NA|TRBV19
CASSYAGSYEQYF
>TRBJ2-7|TRBD1|TRBV2
CASSEPGQGDYEQYF
>TRBJ2-2|NA|TRBV2
CATEGTGELFF
>TRBJ2-7|NA|TRBV9
CASSLNRGEQYF
>TRBJ2-3|NA|TRBV7-9
CASSLATDTQYF